Sequencing of this TCR beta chain was carried out in a study of cytomegalovirus exposure and HLA in healthy donors. The PCR was carried out with 60 Vbeta primers and 13 Jbeta primers. Generated by immunoSEQ multiplex PCR, the TCRdb table keeps only in-frame clones and is missing some. The table has about 140,000 clones, around 80% seen once; the top ten hold around 2.5%. This clone occurred once. One junction end disagrees with the germline gene, perhaps due to a read error. This CDR3 has 18 amino acids. Germline assignment: CDR1 SNHLY and CDR2 FYNNEI. Sequencing input: PBMCs. This receptor was identified in a man in his fifties or sixties in good health and CMV-seronegative. This rearrangement joins TRBV2 to TRBJ1-1; 8 bases map to TRBD1. CDR3 in amino acids: CASSERAGGFYGNTGAFF. The CDR3 DNA reads TGTGCCAGCAGTGAACGGGCAGGGGGCTTTTACGGGAACACTGGAGCTTTCTTT. Full variable domain (outside the CDR3, taken from reference TRBV2 and TRBJ1-1): EPEVTQTPSHQVTQMGQEVILRCVPISNHLYFYWYRQILGQKVEFLVSFYNNEISEKSEIFDDQFSVERPDGSNFTLKIRSTKLEDSAMYFCASSERAGGFYGNTGAFFGQGTRLTVV.